This T cell receptor (beta chain) was documented in a study of T cell responses to AZD1222 COVID-19 vaccine. Study-wide points: Targeting of unmutated variant regions was reportedly seen in nearly half of spike-specific TCRs. In a largely white British group with more females than males, clonal diversity was possibly underestimated. Researchers took repertoire samples only after the peak T cell response had come.

For this clone: The target antigen is unknown.

The assay was immunoSEQ multiplex PCR, and TCRdb's table has in-frame clones only and misses some. The sample lists some 95,000 clones, 89% occurring once. The CDR3 has 11 amino acids. V lost 1 base and J 7 bases, leaving 1 base between the germline ends. CDR1 and CDR2 (germline): MNHEY, SVGAGI. This clonotype originated in an adult in good health. Source: peripheral blood, taken on day 0 of MenACWY control vaccination. The genes are TRBV6-5 and TRBJ2-2; no definite D call. The CDR3 here is CASSYYGELFF. The CDR3 nucleotides are TGTGCCAGCAGTTACTACGGGGAGCTGTTTTTT.